What follows are 25 T cell receptor beta chains derived from one specimen sequenced in a study of T cells in Graves' hyperthyroidism and ophthalmopathy. The investigators amplified TCR beta CDR3 regions from RNA transcripts. HTBI primers were the set used in a first-round RT-PCR of the TCR CDR3. TCRdb called the multiplex PCR reads again in MiXCR, with one record for every CDR3 protein. The table has hundreds of thousands of distinct CDR3 sequences, just over 45% seen once. Sequencing was done on a sample of peripheral blood or thyroid tissue (not recorded which). The receptor source for this set is a woman aged 18 to 35 with Graves' hyperthyroidism.

This clonotype was observed a handful of times. The chain carries TRBV5-1 and TRBJ1-6, with D perhaps TRBD1 (6 bases). Trimming left V 3 bases short and J 3 bases short, with 16 bases between. This CDR3 region has 17 residues. Germline V gives CDR1 SGHRS, CDR2 YFSETQ. CDR3 in amino acids: CASSSEPGQIYNSPLHF. CDR3 in DNA: TGCGCCAGCAGCTCCGAGCCAGGACAGATCTATAATTCACCCCTCCACTTT.

This clonotype was seen repeatedly, ten times or more. This chain joins TRBV24-1 and TRBJ1-2; 11 bases line up with TRBD1. Germline lookup yields CDR1 KGHDR and CDR2 SFDVKD. This CDR3 comprises 15 residues. V gave up 3 bases and J gave up 6 bases; unmatched junction bases: 5. The CDR3 reads CATSDGTGGGDGYTF. The CDR3 coding sequence is TGTGCCACCAGTGATGGGACAGGGGGTGGCGATGGCTACACCTTC.

V is TRBV7-9 and J is TRBJ2-5, with D perhaps being TRBD1 or TRBD2 (6 bases each). The V and J ends lost 5 bases and 4 bases respectively, with 14 bases between them. Germline CDR1 reads SEHNR; CDR2 reads FQNEAQ (reference sequence). The CDR3 length is 14 residues. CDR3 sequence reads: CASSLPGAGETQYF. CDR3 coding DNA: TGTGCCAGCAGCCTCCCGGGGGCGGGAGAGACCCAGTACTTC.

Worth noting for this clonotype: Relative to the germline gene, one junction end is altered; a read error may explain this. The CDR3 sequence: CTSRGPGGLSPLHF. The CDR3 region has the DNA TGTACCAGCAGGGGACCAGGGGGTCTTTCACCCCTCCACTTT. This chain connects TRBV25-1 to TRBJ1-6; TRBD1 agrees at 7 bases. The germline gives CDR1 MGHDK, CDR2 SYGVNS. The length of the CDR3 is 14 residues.

This clonotype appeared a few times. The genes are TRBV6-1 and TRBJ2-5; TRBD2 matches 11 bases. The CDR3 covers 17 residues. V lost 6 bases to trimming and J lost 5 bases; unmatched junction nucleotides: 14. CDR1 MNHNS and CDR2 SASEGT come from the germline V gene. The CDR3 coding sequence is TGTGCCAGCAGCTTCGGGACTAGCGGAGGGCTGTGGGAGACCCAGTACTTC. Protein sequence: CASSFGTSGGLWETQYF.

The J gene is TRBJ1-2, the V gene TRBV20-1, with TRBD1 matching over 8 bases. Trimming took 2 bases from V and 10 from J; bases not matched to a gene: 12. The CDR3 loop spans 14 amino acids. The germline gives CDR1 DFQATT, CDR2 SNEGSKA (reference sequence). In DNA form, the CDR3 reads TGCAGTGCTAGACCAGGACAGGGACGGGCTGACTACACCTTC. Translated, it gives CSARPGQGRADYTF.

About this clonotype: A read error may be the cause here, since a much bigger clone is one base away. The J gene is TRBJ2-7, the V gene TRBV7-8, with D perhaps TRBD2 (6 bases). Germline V gene data show CDR1 as SGHVS and CDR2 as FQNEAQ. The CDR3 covers 13 residues. CDR3 protein: CASIGGPSCEQYF. The DNA of the CDR3 is TGTGCCAGCATCGGAGGGCCCTCCTGCGAGCAGTACTTC. Using reference TRBV7-8 and TRBJ2-7 for the parts outside the CDR3, the full variable domain is GAGVSQSPRYKVAKRGQDVALRCDPISGHVSLFWYQQALGQGPEFLTYFQNEAQLDKSGLPSDRFFAERPEGSVSTLKIQRTQQEDSAVYLCASIGGPSCEQYFGPGTRLTVT.

The chain couples TRBV9 to TRBJ2-6, with D maybe TRBD2 (6 bases). CDR3 size: 14 residues. V was cut by 5 bases and J by 4 bases, with 10 bases left in between. Germline CDR1 is SGDLS and CDR2 is YYNGEE. Written as DNA, the CDR3 is TGTGCCAGCAGTGAGGAGGGAGGGGCCAACGTCCTGACTTTC. Encoded protein: CASSEEGGANVLTF.

CDR3 protein: CASSQDVAGGPNEKLFF. The CDR3 DNA follows: TGTGCCAGCAGCCAAGATGTTGCGGGAGGGCCAAATGAAAAACTGTTTTTT. This rearrangement joins TRBV3-1 to TRBJ1-4; D gene uncertain. Germline V gives CDR1 LGHDT, CDR2 YNNKEL (reference sequence). The CDR3 has 17 amino acids. With 0 bases removed from V and 5 bases from J, the gap between germline ends came to 16 bases.

Points on this clonotype: A much more abundant neighbour one base away suggests this may be a read error. The chain links TRBV29-1 to TRBJ2-5; no firm D call. Germline assignment: CDR1 SQVTM and CDR2 ANQGSEA. The CDR3 length is 10 residues. V was pared by 6 bases and J by 5 bases, with 7 bases between. The CDR3 region has the DNA TGCAGCGTAGACGTGGAGACCCAGTACTTC. Translated, it gives CSVDVETQYF.

This rearrangement joins TRBV7-2 to TRBJ2-2, with D unclear. CDR1 is SGHTA, CDR2 FQGNSA, per germline. The CDR3 loop spans 15 amino acids. Trimming pared 6 bases from V and 3 bases from J, leaving 14 bases between. For the CDR3, the DNA is TGTGCCAGCAGTTTCCGACGGGCCGACACCGGGGAGCTGTTTTTT. It yields the protein CASSFRRADTGELFF. The full variable domain, rest sourced from reference TRBV7-2 and TRBJ2-2, is GAGVSQSPSNKVTEKGKDVELRCDPISGHTALYWYRQSLGQGLEFLIYFQGNSAPDKSGLPSDRFSAERTGGSVSTLTIQRTQQEDSAVYLCASSFRRADTGELFFGEGSRLTVL.

This clonotype was seen only a few times. The chain combines TRBV14 with TRBJ2-7, with 9 bases fitting TRBD2. This CDR3 has 15 amino acids. Germline CDR1 SGHDN, CDR2 FVKESK. Losses at the gene ends were 4 bases for V and 0 bases for J; bases not matched to a gene: 4. The CDR3 sequence is CASSLFSGSSYEQYF. The DNA for the CDR3 is TGTGCCAGCAGCCTTTTTAGCGGGAGCTCCTACGAGCAGTACTTC.

The sample holds many counts of this clonotype. The chain joins TRBV20-1 to TRBJ1-2; TRBD1 matches 7 bases. The CDR3 loop spans 15 amino acids. The ends lost 3 bases at V and 2 bases at J; junction bases unmatched: 9. CDR1 and CDR2 from the germline V gene are DFQATT and SNEGSKA (reference sequence). For the CDR3, the DNA is TGCAGTGCTAGTGGAACAGGGGCTTCAAACTATGGCTACACCTTC. Translation gives CSASGTGASNYGYTF.

V usage is TRBV29-1 and J usage is TRBJ1-2; TRBD1 is a possible D gene (6 bases). V dropped 4 bases and J dropped 1 base, with 10 bases sitting between them. The CDR3 loop spans 13 amino acids. CDR1 and CDR2 (germline): SQVTM, ANQGSEA. This CDR3 reads CSVGRGLNYGYTF. CDR3 nucleotides: TGCAGCGTTGGCAGGGGCCTTAACTATGGCTACACCTTC.

V and J are TRBV19 and TRBJ2-3; D not resolved. The germline V gene has CDR1 LNHDA and CDR2 SQIVND (reference sequence). V dropped 9 bases and J dropped 8 bases, with 15 bases sitting between them. The CDR3 totals 12 residues. The CDR3 coding sequence is TGTGCCAGACTCAACCCGCCGTGTACGCAGTATTTT. This encodes CARLNPPCTQYF.

The chain combines TRBV28 with TRBJ2-7; maybe TRBD1 (5 bases). The ends were cut back, 6 bases at V and 2 bases at J, with 11 bases in the middle. Germline lookup yields CDR1 MDHEN and CDR2 SYDVKM. The length of the CDR3 is 13 residues. DNA for the CDR3: TGTGCCAGCAGCCGTCTACAGGCCTACGAGCAGTACTTC. Protein product: CASSRLQAYEQYF.

The genes are TRBV20-1 and TRBJ1-1; D unresolved. V was trimmed by 7 bases and J by 6 bases, leaving 18 bases between them. The CDR3 totals 13 residues. From germline, CDR1 is DFQATT and CDR2 SNEGSKA (reference sequence). In DNA, the CDR3 is TGCAGTGGAAAACCAGGCTTTTCTTCTGAAGCTTTCTTT. The encoded protein is CSGKPGFSSEAFF.

The chain employs TRBV7-3 and TRBJ1-5; possibly TRBD1 for D (6 bases). This CDR3 contains 14 residues. Germline lookup yields CDR1 SGHTA and CDR2 FQGTGA. The ends were cut back, 6 bases at V and 5 bases at J, with 14 bases in the middle. CDR3 region: CASRGGWGHQPQHF. The CDR3 DNA follows: TGTGCCAGCAGGGGCGGATGGGGGCATCAGCCCCAGCATTTT.

This clonotype was seen many times. The rearrangement uses TRBV7-2 and TRBJ2-7; possible D gene TRBD2, 5 bases. Germline loops: CDR1 SGHTA, CDR2 FQGNSA. This CDR3 spans 14 amino acids. Trimming took 3 bases from V and 5 from J, leaving 14 bases between them. CDR3 in DNA: TGTGCCAGCAGCTTTTCAGGACTGGAGGACGAGCAGTACTTC. It translates to CASSFSGLEDEQYF.

The chain joins TRBV20-1 to TRBJ1-6; possibly TRBD1 for D (6 bases). The CDR3 loop spans 14 amino acids. CDR1 is DFQATT, CDR2 SNEGSKA, per germline (reference sequence). V lost 5 bases, J lost 9 bases, and 17 bases lay in between. The CDR3 DNA is TGCAGTGCTGGAGTGGGGGACAACGGTTCACCCCTCCACTTT. Its protein is CSAGVGDNGSPLHF.

This clonotype was picked up a small number of times. The chain is built from TRBV7-9 and TRBJ1-4; D is uncertain. Trimming removed 1 base from V and 5 bases from J, with 8 bases in between. Germline V gene data show CDR1 as SEHNR and CDR2 as FQNEAQ (reference sequence). CDR3 length: 14 residues. This CDR3 is CASSLDSKNEKLFF. The CDR3 DNA sequence: TGTGCCAGCAGCTTAGATTCAAAGAATGAAAAACTGTTTTTT.

This clonotype has a handful of counts. A much bigger clone sits one base away, suggesting this may be a read error. The chain combines TRBV11-2 with TRBJ2-7; D ambiguous. Trimming removed 4 bases from V and 0 bases from J, with 4 bases in between. There are 12 residues in the CDR3. CDR1 and CDR2 (germline): SGHAT, FQNNGV. CDR3 amino acids: CASSSFSYEQYF. The CDR3, as DNA: TGTGCCAGCAGCTCCTTCTCCTACGAGCAGTACTTC. The full variable domain, in which reference TRBV11-2 and TRBJ2-7 provide the parts outside the CDR3, is EAGVAQSPRYKIIEKRQSVAFWCNPISGHATLYWYQQILGQGPKLLIQFQNNGVVDDSQLPKDRFSAERLKGVDSTLKIQPAKLEDSAVYLCASSSFSYEQYFGPGTRLTVT.

This clonotype appeared a few times. V usage is TRBV7-2 and J usage is TRBJ2-7, with TRBD1 identical over 9 bases. Trimming cost V 9 bases and J 3 bases; bases outside gene matches: 6. Per the germline V gene, CDR1 is SGHTA and CDR2 is FQGNSA. The CDR3 covers 13 residues. The CDR3 protein is CASIPGQGYEQYF. Written as DNA, the CDR3 is TGTGCCAGTATTCCGGGACAGGGCTACGAGCAGTACTTC.

The V call is TRBV7-3, the J call TRBJ1-1; D gene uncertain. The CDR3 totals 15 residues. Trimming left V 5 bases short and J 0 bases short, with 13 bases between. Germline V gene sequence: CDR1 SGHTA, CDR2 FQGTGA. The CDR3 here is CASSQELRLNTEAFF. In DNA, the CDR3 is TGTGCCAGCAGCCAAGAGCTCCGTTTGAACACTGAAGCTTTCTTT.

This clonotype was counted between two and nine times. J is TRBJ1-5 and V is TRBV7-8; maybe TRBD1 (5 bases). This CDR3 is 16 amino acids long. Germline V CDR1 and CDR2: SGHVS, FQNEAQ. V gave up 10 bases and J gave up 0 bases, with 19 bases separating them. CDR3 region: CATAPLGGHSNQPQHF. The CDR3 DNA reads TGTGCCACCGCCCCGCTGGGCGGACATAGCAATCAGCCCCAGCATTTT.